The table lists the clone carrying this T cell receptor beta chain with a few counts. The antigen is undetermined. The sample's time point: persistent/refractory GD, antithyroid drugs over 5 years with positive TRAb. From RNA extracted from PBMCs, the TCR library was made. The patients included were those that came from an endocrinology department in Xi'an, China. The data were taken from a study of regulatory T cells in long-lasting Graves disease. Across the whole study: Graves' disease counted as persistent after over 5 years of antithyroid drugs with positive TSH receptor antibodies. Notes on the study in general: Among persistent patients, a larger number of public clonotypes were shared (roughly 2,700) than among newly diagnosed patients (about 970). It was in persistent disease that TRBV28, TRBJ1-2 and TRBJ2-5 were favored.

Germline assignment: CDR1 LGHNA and CDR2 YNFKEQ. V shed 4 bases, J shed 2 bases, and the junction held 12 bases outside the gene matches. CDR3 length: 17 amino acids. Building of the TCR beta libraries involved iRepertoire HTBI primers and Arm-PCR of CDR3 regions. Using its own MiXCR run on the multiplex PCR reads, TCRdb lists one record per CDR3 protein. The profile shows some 370,000 distinct CDR3 sequences, roughly 24% of them singletons. The chain is built from TRBV4-2 and TRBJ2-7; the match to TRBD2 covers 9 bases. Material: peripheral blood mononuclear cells (PBMCs), obtained when the disease was refractory, from a patient treated with antithyroid drugs. This clonotype was sampled from a woman aged 40 to 50 with Graves disease. The CDR3 spells CASSLKVAGEIAYEQYF. CDR3 coding DNA: TGTGCCAGCAGCCTCAAAGTAGCGGGAGAGATCGCCTACGAGCAGTACTTC.